Given below is one T cell receptor (beta chain) in context. Its antigen specificity is not known. It has no much larger one-base neighbor in the sample; base qualities were not kept. The data derive from a study of immune aging and cytomegalovirus after organ transplant (dated by TCRdb to the early 2020s). About the full investigation: All transplant recipients received three-drug immunosuppression with prednisone, tacrolimus, and mycophenolate. Results the study describes overall, beyond this receptor: Following viremia, aged-phenotype cells rose post-transplant in clones of any size, with the rise occurring earlier in large clones (days 200-264) than in small clones. Since the sequencing data did not include a CD57 measurement, a conservative gene-based definition of aging was used in its place. Large clones contained a higher proportion of TEMRA cells, and the seven largest clones (just over 1,900 cells) acquired aged and TEMRA cells while losing TCM cells.

The receptor library was made with single-cell sequencing. Sequencing took place on an Illumina NovaSeq 6000. The BD Rhapsody Targeted mRNA and AbSeq Reagent Kit was used in a microwell format for cell capture and library preparation. Libraries were prepared to cover TCR, sample tags, AbSeq, and targeted mRNA from the Human T-Cell Expression Panel plus custom TOX and TOX2 primers. Sequencing of the libraries was done on an Illumina NovaSeq. As for the original processing: The analysis covered over 9,500 cells in total, of which 7076 were CD8 T cells and about 4,500 were CD8 T cells with an identifiable TCR CDR3. On the Seven Bridges Genomics platform, raw data were run through the BD Rhapsody Targeted Analysis Pipeline with V(D)J processing. Quality control, Sample Tag demultiplexing with Lex-BDSMK, clone identification with VDJ Explorer, and Seurat clustering were all done in SeqGeq 1.6.0. Clones making up <1% of CD8 T cells were classified as non-expanded, and clones making up >2.5% of the sample were classified as clonal expansions. TCRdb applied fastp at Q25 and MiXCR to the public reads, then kept only in-frame beta chains. Rows with one shared CDR3 protein collapse into an entry with the most common genes and DNA. TCRdb, not the original authors, processed these V and J calls. The sample records 20,000 or so distinct CDR3 sequences, roughly a third of which are singletons. The leading ten clones occupy approximately 26% of the sample.

Per the publication, the time point label means: five sample-tagged time points from pre-transplant (day -1) to day 368 post-transplant, pooled. Thawed PBMC were stimulated for roughly twelve hours with a CMV IE-1 overlapping peptide library without transport inhibitors. After being thawed and rested overnight, the cells were stimulated in R10 medium along with CD28/CD49d costimulation. The IE-1 peptide library was composed of 15-amino-acid peptides with overlaps of 11 amino acids. Samples from each time point were barcoded using BD Single-Cell Multiplexing Kit Sample Tags, then pooled and stained with oligo-conjugated anti-CD45RA and sorting antibodies. A BD FACSAria III was used to sort CMV-responsive CD8+CD137+ and CD4+CD154+ T cells at 4-way purity. EDTA vacutainers were used to collect blood, which was then processed with a Ficoll gradient within 1-24 hours. The CDR3 spans 14 residues, from the cysteine through the phenylalanine. Only CDR3 DNA remains: 42 bases, in frame from the first base. CDR1 is given as DFQATT and CDR2 as SNEGSKA, both from the germline V gene (reference sequence). Trimming costs V 0 bases and J 5 bases, and their ends lie 11 bases apart.

The V and J genes are TRBV20-1 and TRBJ1-5; possibly the D gene is TRBD1, per 5 matching bases. Sequencing used CMV peptide-activated CD4+ and CD8+ T cells sorted from blood, obtained at five time points, pooled. The sample's cell subset or site label, in plain terms: sorted CD8+CD137+ and CD4+CD154+ T cells after roughly 13 h CMV IE-1 peptide stimulation. The clonotype originates from a female donor who had a heart transplant and CMV viremia. The CDR3 amino acid sequence is: CSARDRTGHQPQHF. At the DNA level, the sequence is TGCAGTGCTAGAGATCGTACAGGTCATCAGCCCCAGCATTTT.